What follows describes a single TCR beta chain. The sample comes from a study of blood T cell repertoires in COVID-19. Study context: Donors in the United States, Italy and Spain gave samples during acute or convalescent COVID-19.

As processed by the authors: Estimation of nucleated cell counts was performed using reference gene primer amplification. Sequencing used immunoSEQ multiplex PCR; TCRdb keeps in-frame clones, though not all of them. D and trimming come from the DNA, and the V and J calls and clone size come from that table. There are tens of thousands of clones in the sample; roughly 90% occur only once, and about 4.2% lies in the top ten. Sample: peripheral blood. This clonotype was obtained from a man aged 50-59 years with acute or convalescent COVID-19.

The CDR3 DNA sequence: TGCGCCAGCAGCTCGTGGACAGGAGAGACCCAGTACTTC. Encoded protein: CASSSWTGETQYF. The genes are TRBV5-1 and TRBJ2-5; 7 bases are a match to TRBD1. V trimming: 3 bases; J trimming: 4 bases; junction bases outside the gene matches: 3. The CDR3 covers 13 residues. The germline V gene has CDR1 SGHRS and CDR2 YFSETQ.